These T cell receptor beta chains were read from a single sample in a study of T cell changes during pregnancy in multiple sclerosis. Sequencing was performed with immunoSEQ multiplex PCR; in TCRdb, only in-frame clones are kept and a portion is missing. The sample lists over 20,000 clones; 80% to 90% were seen once. The sample consisted of CD4+ T cells from peripheral blood mononuclear cells, taken in the first trimester of pregnancy. The receptor set was obtained from a female donor in good health, enrolled as a control in a pregnancy study. Both conserved end residues are part of each CDR3. The order of the fields is clone size, V gene, D gene, J gene, CDR3 DNA, CDR3 protein. The D gene is left open where the match is weak. Size is omitted from some rows. Given values are once, few, many or a class for expanded clones.

size: -
V: TRBV14
D: -
J: TRBJ2-7
DNA: TGTGCCAGCAGCCAAGGACGGGCCTACGAGCAGTACTTC
CDR3: CASSQGRAYEQYF

size: -
V: TRBV27
D: -
J: TRBJ2-7
DNA: TGTGCCAGCCCTATGAGGCCTGGGTACGAGCAGTACTTC
CDR3: CASPMRPGYEQYF

size: -
V: TRBV18
D: TRBD2
J: TRBJ2-5
DNA: TGTGCCAGCTCACTACGGGGAGGGGACCAAGAGACCCAGTACTTC
CDR3: CASSLRGGDQETQYF

size: -
V: TRBV5-1
D: TRBD2
J: TRBJ2-1
DNA: TGCGCCAGCAGCTTGGAGGTTAGCGGGAGTGGAAATGAGCAGTTCTTC
CDR3: CASSLEVSGSGNEQFF

size: -
V: TRBV4-1
D: TRBD1
J: TRBJ2-3
DNA: TGCGCCAGCAGCCAAGAAGCGAGGGGGCCCACAGATACGCAGTATTTT
CDR3: CASSQEARGPTDTQYF

size: -
V: TRBV5-1
D: TRBD1
J: TRBJ1-2
DNA: TGCGCCAGCAGCTTGGAACGACAGGGAGGCTACACCTTC
CDR3: CASSLERQGGYTF

size: -
V: TRBV6-5
D: -
J: TRBJ1-6
DNA: TGTGCCAGCAGCCGCAGGGGTAGTAATTCACCCCTCCACTTT
CDR3: CASSRRGSNSPLHF

size: -
V: TRBV11-3
D: TRBD2
J: TRBJ2-3
DNA: TGTGCCAGCAGCTTAGGAGCCTTGGCGGGGGGGCCAGATACGCAGTATTTT
CDR3: CASSLGALAGGPDTQYF

size: -
V: TRBV5-1
D: TRBD1
J: TRBJ1-4
DNA: TGCGCCAGCAGCTCTCGACAGGGTTCCGAAAAACTGTTTTTT
CDR3: CASSSRQGSEKLFF

size: -
V: TRBV2
D: TRBD2
J: TRBJ2-4
DNA: TGTGCCAGCAGTGAAGCGCTTCGGGGAGGGGCGAAAAACATTCAGTACTTC
CDR3: CASSEALRGGAKNIQYF

size: -
V: TRBV2
D: -
J: TRBJ1-5
DNA: TGTGCCAGCACCATCCTTAAGCCTAGTGGCAATCAGCCCCAGCATTTT
CDR3: CASTILKPSGNQPQHF

size: once
V: TRBV5-1
D: TRBD1
J: TRBJ1-1
DNA: TGCGCCAGCAGCCTAGGGGACAGGGGGAGGACTGAAGCTTTCTTT
CDR3: CASSLGDRGRTEAFF

size: -
V: TRBV6-6
D: TRBD2
J: TRBJ2-1
DNA: TGTGCCAGCAGTTACCCAGTGCTAGCGGGGGACAATGAGCAGTTCTTC
CDR3: CASSYPVLAGDNEQFF

size: -
V: TRBV29-1
D: -
J: TRBJ1-4
DNA: TGCAGCGCTAACAGGGTTTCTACTAATGAAAAACTGTTTTTT
CDR3: CSANRVSTNEKLFF

size: -
V: TRBV7-2
D: TRBD2
J: TRBJ2-5
DNA: TGTGCCAGCAGCTTAGCGCCCTGGAGAGTAGCGGGGCCCCAAGAGACCCAGTACTTC
CDR3: CASSLAPWRVAGPQETQYF

size: few
V: TRBV7-8
D: TRBD1
J: TRBJ1-1
DNA: TGTGCCAGCAGCTACACCGGGACAGGAACTGAAGCTTTCTTT
CDR3: CASSYTGTGTEAFF

size: -
V: TRBV5-5
D: TRBD1
J: TRBJ1-1
DNA: TGTGCCAGCAGCTTGGACTACAGGGGAGCTTTCTTT
CDR3: CASSLDYRGAFF

size: -
V: TRBV7-9
D: -
J: TRBJ1-4
DNA: TGTGCCAGCAGCTTAGAGAGGGCAACTAATGAAAAACTGTTTTTT
CDR3: CASSLERATNEKLFF

size: -
V: TRBV7-8
D: -
J: TRBJ2-5
DNA: TGTGCCAGCAGCTTAGGGTCAGGGAGGGAGACCCAGTACTTC
CDR3: CASSLGSGRETQYF

size: once
V: TRBV25-1
D: -
J: TRBJ2-4
DNA: TGTGCCAGCAGTGATGGGGCAGGGGTAGGAAACATTCAGTACTTC
CDR3: CASSDGAGVGNIQYF

size: -
V: TRBV28
D: -
J: TRBJ2-7
DNA: TGTGCCAGCAGATTTCCCGGGACTGGCCCCTCCGAGCAGTACTTC
CDR3: CASRFPGTGPSEQYF

size: -
V: TRBV7-2
D: -
J: TRBJ2-1
DNA: TGTGCCAGCAGCTGGATGGGGGGTTCAGGGGGGCGTAATGAGCAGTTCTTC
CDR3: CASSWMGGSGGRNEQFF

size: -
V: TRBV19
D: -
J: TRBJ1-1
DNA: TGTGCCAGTTCAGAGCTTTCGGAGTTGACTGAAGCTTTCTTT
CDR3: CASSELSELTEAFF